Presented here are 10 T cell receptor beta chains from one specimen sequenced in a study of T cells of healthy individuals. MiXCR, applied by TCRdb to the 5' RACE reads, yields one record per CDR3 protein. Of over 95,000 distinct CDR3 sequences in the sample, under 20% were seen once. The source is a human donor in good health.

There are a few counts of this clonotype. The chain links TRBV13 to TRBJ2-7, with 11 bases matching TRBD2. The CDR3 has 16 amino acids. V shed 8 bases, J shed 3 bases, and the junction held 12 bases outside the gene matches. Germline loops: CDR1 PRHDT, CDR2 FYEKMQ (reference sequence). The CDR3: CASGRLASGGIYEQYF. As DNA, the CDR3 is TGTGCCAGCGGACGGCTAGCTAGCGGGGGGATCTACGAGCAGTACTTC.

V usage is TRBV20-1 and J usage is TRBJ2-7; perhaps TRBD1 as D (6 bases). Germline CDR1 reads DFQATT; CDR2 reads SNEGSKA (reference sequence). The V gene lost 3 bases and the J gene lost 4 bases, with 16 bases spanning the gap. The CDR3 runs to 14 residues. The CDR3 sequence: CSARSLKGEYEQYF. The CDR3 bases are TGCAGTGCTAGGTCACTCAAGGGGGAGTACGAGCAGTACTTC.

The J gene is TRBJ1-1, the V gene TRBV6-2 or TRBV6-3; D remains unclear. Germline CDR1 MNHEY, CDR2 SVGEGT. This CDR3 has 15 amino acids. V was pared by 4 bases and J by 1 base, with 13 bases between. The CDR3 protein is CASSFIPTANTEAFF. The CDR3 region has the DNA TGTGCCAGCAGTTTTATTCCAACAGCGAACACTGAAGCTTTCTTT.

The CDR3 is CASSLAGQGIRNTQYF. The DNA of the CDR3 is TGTGCCAGCAGCTTAGCGGGGCAGGGGATTCGGAATACGCAGTATTTT. The chain recombines TRBV7-2 with TRBJ2-3, with a tentative D call TRBD1 (6 bases). The V and J ends lost 0 bases and 7 bases respectively, with 17 bases between them. CDR3 length: 16 residues. CDR1 is SGHTA, CDR2 FQGNSA, per germline.

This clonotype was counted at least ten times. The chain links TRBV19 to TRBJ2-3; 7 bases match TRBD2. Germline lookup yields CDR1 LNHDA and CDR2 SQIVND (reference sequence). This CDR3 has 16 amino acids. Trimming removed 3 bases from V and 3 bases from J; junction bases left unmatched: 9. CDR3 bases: TGTGCCAGTAGTATTCAGGGCGGGAGAGGAACAGATACGCAGTATTTT. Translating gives CASSIQGGRGTDTQYF. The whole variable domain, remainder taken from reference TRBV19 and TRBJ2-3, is DGGITQSPKYLFRKEGQNVTLSCEQNLNHDAMYWYRQDPGQGLRLIYYSQIVNDFQKGDIAEGYSVSREKKESFPLTVTSAQKNPTAFYLCASSIQGGRGTDTQYFGPGTRLTVL.

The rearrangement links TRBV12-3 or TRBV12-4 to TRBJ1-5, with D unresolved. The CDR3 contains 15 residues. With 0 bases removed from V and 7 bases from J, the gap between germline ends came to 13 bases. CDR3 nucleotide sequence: TGTGCCAGCAGTTTAGCTTCCGGATCTCACCAGCCCCAGCATTTT. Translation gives CASSLASGSHQPQHF.

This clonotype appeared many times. CDR3 in amino acids: CSATGGGDEQFF. The CDR3 DNA sequence: TGCAGCGCTACAGGAGGGGGGGATGAGCAGTTCTTC. The rearrangement uses TRBV29-1 and TRBJ2-1, with D tentatively TRBD2 (7 bases). Trimming pared 7 bases from V and 8 bases from J, leaving 15 bases between. Germline CDR1 is SQVTM and CDR2 is ANQGSEA. The CDR3 consists of 12 residues.

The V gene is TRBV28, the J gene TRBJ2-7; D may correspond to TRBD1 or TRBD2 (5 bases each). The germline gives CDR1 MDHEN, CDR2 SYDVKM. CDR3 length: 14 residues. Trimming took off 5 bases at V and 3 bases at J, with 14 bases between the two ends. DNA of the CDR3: TGTGCCAGCAGTCTCGGGACCGTCCACTACGAGCAGTACTTC. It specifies CASSLGTVHYEQYF.

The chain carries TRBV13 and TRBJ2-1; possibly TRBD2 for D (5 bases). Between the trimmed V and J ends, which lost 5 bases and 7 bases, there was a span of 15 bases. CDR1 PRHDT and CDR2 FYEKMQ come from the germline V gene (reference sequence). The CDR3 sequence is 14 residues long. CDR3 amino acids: CASSPTAGGNEQFF. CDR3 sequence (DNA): TGTGCCAGCAGCCCAACGGCCGGAGGAAATGAGCAGTTCTTC.

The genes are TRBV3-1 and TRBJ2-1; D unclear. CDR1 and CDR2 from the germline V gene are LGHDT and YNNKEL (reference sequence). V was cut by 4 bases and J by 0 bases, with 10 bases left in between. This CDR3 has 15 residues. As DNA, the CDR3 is TGTGCCAGCAGCCCCGCACTTGGCTCCTACAATGAGCAGTTCTTC. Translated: CASSPALGSYNEQFF.